This T cell receptor (beta chain) emerged from a study of shared clonotypes between healthy human individuals. Study background: Donors had three CD4 naive, three CD4 memory, two CD8 naive and one CD8 memory plate apiece.

CD8 cells regarded as naive lacked CD45RO, were positively chosen for CCR7, and omitted terminally differentiated effector memory CD45RA+ cells. The CDR3 is made up of 13 amino acids. Germline assignment: CDR1 SGHDT and CDR2 YYEEEE. The V segment lost 3 bases and the J segment 8 bases; nucleotides outside the gene matches: 7. TCRdb keeps only in-frame clones here, not all; method: immunoSEQ multiplex PCR. This sample has around 1.9 million clones, with more than 85% found just once. The specimen sequenced was naive CD8+ T cells from PBMCs. The TCR was taken from a man aged 18 to 29 in good health. Some clones in this sample may be carry-over from other donors' samples. The rearrangement joins TRBV5-6 to TRBJ2-7, with TRBD1 identical over 8 bases. The CDR3 sequence: CASSYNGQGQQYF. CDR3 DNA: TGTGCCAGCAGCTACAACGGACAGGGCCAGCAGTACTTC. The full variable domain, with the rest looked up from reference TRBV5-6 and TRBJ2-7, is DAGVTQSPTHLIKTRGQQVTLRCSPKSGHDTVSWYQQALGQGPQFIFQYYEEEERQRGNFPDRFSGHQFPNYSSELNVNALLLGDSALYLCASSYNGQGQQYFGPGTRLTVT.